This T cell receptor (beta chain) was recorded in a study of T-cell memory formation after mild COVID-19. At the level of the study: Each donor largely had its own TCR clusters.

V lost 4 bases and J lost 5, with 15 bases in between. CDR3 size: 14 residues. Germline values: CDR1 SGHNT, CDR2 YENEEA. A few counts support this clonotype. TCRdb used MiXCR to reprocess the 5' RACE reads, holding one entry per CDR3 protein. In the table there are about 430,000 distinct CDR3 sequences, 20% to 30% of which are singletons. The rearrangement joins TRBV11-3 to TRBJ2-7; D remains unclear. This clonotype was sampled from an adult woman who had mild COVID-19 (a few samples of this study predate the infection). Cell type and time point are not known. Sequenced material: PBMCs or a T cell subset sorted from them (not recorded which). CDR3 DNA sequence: TGTGCCAGCAGCTCCCGGGCCGCGCCAGACGAGCAGTACTTC. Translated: CASSSRAAPDEQYF.